Below are 25 T cell receptor beta chains sequenced from a single sample in a study of blood T cells in healthy people across ages (dated by TCRdb to the mid-2010s). Libraries were made using 5' RACE. The instrument was an Illumina HiSeq 2500. The second PCR ran for roughly 7 to 12 cycles and used a J-beta primer mix along with a sample-barcoded 5' primer. Using fastp trimming at Q25 and MiXCR clonotype assembly, TCRdb reanalyzed the public sequencing data and kept in-frame beta chains. A single entry per CDR3 protein holds the most common genes and DNA from its merged rows. Recorded for this sample are almost 1 million distinct CDR3 sequences; 45% to 60% of them occurred a single time. In total, the top ten clones hold 20% to 25% of the sample. Sequences were obtained from blood. Every receptor here comes from a woman in her sixties or seventies in good health.

The chain has TRBV9 and TRBJ2-5; maybe TRBD1 (6 bases). The CDR3 is 15 amino acids. Germline V gene lookup returns CDR1 SGDLS and CDR2 YYNGEE. Trimming stripped 5 bases from V and 5 bases from J, with 19 bases between. CDR3 region: CASRKGTSRRETQYF. In nucleotides, the CDR3 is TGTGCCAGCAGAAAAGGGACATCCCGTCGGGAGACCCAGTACTTC.

This chain links TRBV25-1 with TRBJ2-3; a possible D gene is TRBD2 (5 bases). V lost 6 bases, J lost 0 bases, and 13 bases lay in between. Germline loops: CDR1 MGHDK, CDR2 SYGVNS. This CDR3 contains 15 residues. CDR3 loop: CASSRNRDSTDTQYF. Written as DNA, the CDR3 is TGTGCCAGCAGCCGTAACCGGGATAGCACAGATACGCAGTATTTT. The entire variable domain, with the rest obtained from reference TRBV25-1 and TRBJ2-3, is as follows: EADIYQTPRYLVIGTGKKITLECSQTMGHDKMYWYQQDPGMELHLIHYSYGVNSTEKGDLSSESTVSRIRTEHFPLTLESARPSHTSQYLCASSRNRDSTDTQYFGPGTRLTVL.

The V and J genes are TRBV20-1 and TRBJ2-4; the match to TRBD2 covers 12 bases. Matching the DNA end better, TRBJ2-7 makes the J call doubtful. This CDR3 has 15 amino acids. Germline V gene sequence: CDR1 DFQATT, CDR2 SNEGSKA (reference sequence). The CDR3 protein is CSAWVPTSGSHEQYF. The CDR3 DNA sequence: TGCAGTGCTTGGGTCCCGACTAGCGGGAGTCACGAGCAGTACTTC.

The chain has TRBV30 and TRBJ2-3, with TRBD1 matching over 9 bases. Germline trimming cut 4 bases from V and 2 bases from J; bases unmatched to any gene: 10. The CDR3 contains 16 residues. The germline V gene has CDR1 GTSNPN and CDR2 SVGIG (reference sequence). CDR3 amino acids: CAWTVFTGGHTDTQYF. The CDR3 nucleotides read TGTGCCTGGACTGTCTTTACAGGGGGCCACACAGATACGCAGTATTTT.

This chain links TRBV20-1 with TRBJ2-5; D not certain. The end of the DNA fits TRBJ2-7 better, so the J call may be wrong. The CDR3 contains 12 residues. Germline CDR1 reads DFQATT; CDR2 reads SNEGSKA (reference sequence). The CDR3 bases are TGCAGTGCTAGCGATCCAAATTACGAGCAGTACTTC. Its protein product is CSASDPNYEQYF.

The chain is built from TRBV5-1 and TRBJ2-5; D is possibly TRBD1 (5 bases). Germline V gene sequence: CDR1 SGHRS, CDR2 YFSETQ. This CDR3 spans 12 amino acids. With 8 bases removed from V and 5 bases from J, the gap between germline ends came to 13 bases. The CDR3 region is CASYRIGETQYF. In DNA form, the CDR3 reads TGCGCCAGTTACAGGATCGGGGAGACCCAGTACTTC.

This clonotype was counted only a few times. V gene TRBV6-2 or TRBV6-3 combines with J gene TRBJ1-2, with 7 nucleotides matching TRBD1. V was clipped by 5 bases and J by 4 bases; unmatched bases: 4. The V gene's germline CDR1 is MNHEY and CDR2 SVGEGT. This CDR3 has 13 amino acids. CDR3: CASSQRQGYGYTF. The CDR3 DNA is TGTGCCAGCAGTCAAAGACAGGGCTATGGCTACACCTTC.

This clonotype was detected a few times. V gene TRBV28 combines with J gene TRBJ2-5; 8 positions agree with TRBD2. Germline lookup yields CDR1 MDHEN and CDR2 SYDVKM. This CDR3 contains 17 residues. V gave up 5 bases and J gave up 2 bases; unmatched junction bases: 13. The CDR3 DNA sequence: TGTGCCAGCAGTCTATACCAGGCGGGAGGCCATCAAGAGACCCAGTACTTC. Amino acids: CASSLYQAGGHQETQYF.

This chain joins TRBV15 and TRBJ1-5; the D gene is possibly TRBD1 (6 bases). The germline V gene encodes CDR1 LNHNV and CDR2 YYDKDF (reference sequence). The CDR3 loop spans 16 amino acids. The V gene lost 5 bases and the J gene lost 7 bases, with 21 bases spanning the gap. The CDR3 is CATSPGLQGQWQPQHF. CDR3 DNA sequence: TGTGCCACCAGCCCTGGTTTGCAGGGGCAATGGCAGCCCCAGCATTTT.

This sequence joins TRBV20-1 and TRBJ2-5, with 10 bases lining up with TRBD2. The CDR3 is 11 residues long. Germline V gene data show CDR1 as DFQATT and CDR2 as SNEGSKA (reference sequence). J lost 5 bases, V lost 8 bases, and 2 bases had no gene match. The CDR3 loop is CSMGLAETQYF. Here the CDR3 DNA reads TGCAGTATGGGACTAGCGGAGACCCAGTACTTC.

This clonotype has just a few counts. The chain joins TRBV7-2 to TRBJ2-3; weak D call: TRBD2 (5 bases). Germline lookup yields CDR1 SGHTA and CDR2 FQGNSA. V was cut by 2 bases and J by 8 bases, with 8 bases left in between. The CDR3 is made up of 12 amino acids. CDR3 loop: CASSLQLGTQYF. DNA of the CDR3: TGTGCCAGCAGCTTACAACTAGGTACGCAGTATTTT.

This rearrangement joins TRBV2 to TRBJ2-7; unclear D gene. The DNA end is more similar to TRBJ2-5, so the J call may be wrong. The length of the CDR3 is 17 residues. Germline loops: CDR1 SNHLY, CDR2 FYNNEI. CDR3 sequence: CASPALNPGDTRETQYF. CDR3 in DNA: TGTGCCAGCCCAGCTCTAAATCCCGGAGACACCCGGGAGACCCAGTACTTC.

The chain links TRBV28 to TRBJ2-1; no clear D. In germline, CDR1 is MDHEN, CDR2 SYDVKM. This CDR3 spans 13 amino acids. Trimming removed 3 bases from V and 7 bases from J, with 10 bases in between. The CDR3 protein is CASSFRKMNEQFF. CDR3 nucleotides: TGTGCCAGCAGTTTTAGAAAGATGAATGAGCAGTTCTTC.

The gene calls are TRBV21-1 and TRBJ2-5. TRBV21-1 is a pseudogene segment. This CDR3 has 9 residues. The CDR3 protein is CASPETQYF. CDR3 nucleotides: TGTGCCAGCCCGGAGACCCAGTACTTC.

This clonotype has just a few counts. The chain has TRBV5-1 and TRBJ2-4; a possible D gene is TRBD2 (7 bases). The DNA matches TRBJ2-7 better at its end, which makes the J call doubtful. The V gene's germline CDR1 is SGHRS and CDR2 YFSETQ. There are 14 residues in the CDR3. CDR3 coding DNA: TGCGCCAGCAGCTTGTCGGGGGGCAAGGTCGAGCAGTACTTC. It specifies CASSLSGGKVEQYF.

The chain carries TRBV4-1 and TRBJ2-3, with unresolved D. The CDR3 length is 17 residues. The germline CDR1 and CDR2 sequences are MGHRA and YSYEKL. Trimming shortened V by 5 bases and J by 1 base, and 19 bases separated the two germline ends. CDR3 sequence reads: CASSISPDLLRTDTQYF. In DNA form, the CDR3 reads TGCGCCAGCAGCATCTCTCCGGACCTTCTCCGCACAGATACGCAGTATTTT.

In this sample, this clonotype turned up a few times. The genes are TRBV7-9 and TRBJ2-3, with 16 bases aligning to TRBD2. The CDR3 spans 16 residues. The germline CDR1 and CDR2 sequences are SEHNR and FQNEAQ (reference sequence). V was clipped by 3 bases and J by 4 bases; unmatched bases: 1. Here the CDR3 reads CASSFGTSGRADTQYF. CDR3 DNA: TGTGCCAGCAGCTTCGGGACTAGCGGGAGGGCAGATACGCAGTATTTT.

For the CDR3, the DNA is TGCGCCAGCAGCCAACTAGTTAAGCGGGACTTAATAGGGAGTGAGCAGTTCTTC. It specifies CASSQLVKRDLIGSEQFF. The chain carries TRBV4-1 and TRBJ2-1, with 7 bases that match TRBD2. The germline CDR1 and CDR2 sequences are MGHRA and YSYEKL. J was trimmed by 9 bases and V by 2 bases; bases with no gene match: 19. CDR3 length: 18 amino acids.

V and J are TRBV3-1 and TRBJ2-6; D is possibly TRBD1 (6 bases). Deletions cut 9 bases from V and 0 bases from J, with 21 bases between. CDR3 length equals 18 residues. The germline CDR1 and CDR2 sequences are LGHDT and YNNKEL (reference sequence). CDR3 coding DNA: TGTGCCAGAGGGGGTCAGGGGCGAGAGAACTCTGGGGCCAACGTCCTGACTTTC. Translated: CARGGQGRENSGANVLTF.

The V and J genes are TRBV9 and TRBJ2-1; D may be TRBD1 (6 bases). V lost 7 bases to trimming and J lost 4 bases, with 15 bases between them. CDR3 size: 14 residues. The germline V gene encodes CDR1 SGDLS and CDR2 YYNGEE. The CDR3 here is CASAVSGEYNEQFF. The CDR3 region has the DNA TGTGCCAGCGCCGTCTCAGGGGAGTACAATGAGCAGTTCTTC. The whole variable domain, filled in from reference TRBV9 and TRBJ2-1, reads DSGVTQTPKHLITATGQRVTLRCSPRSGDLSVYWYQQSLDQGLQFLIQYYNGEERAKGNILERFSAQQFPDLHSELNLSSLELGDSALYFCASAVSGEYNEQFFGPGTRLTVL.

J is TRBJ2-5 and V is TRBV20-1; the D gene is possibly TRBD2 (6 bases). Trimming left V 5 bases short and J 1 base short, with 17 bases between. The CDR3 length is 15 residues. The V gene's germline CDR1 is DFQATT and CDR2 SNEGSKA (reference sequence). Here the CDR3 reads CSALTGREVQETQYF. The CDR3 coding sequence is TGCAGTGCTCTAACCGGAAGGGAGGTCCAAGAGACCCAGTACTTC.

The chain couples TRBV6-7 to TRBJ2-5, with no clear D. TRBV6-7 is identified as an open reading frame with a role that is uncertain. Trimming took off 5 bases at V and 5 bases at J, with 15 bases between the two ends. This CDR3 region has 14 residues. The DNA for the CDR3 is TGTGCCAGCAGTACCTGTCCACGAAGGGAGACCCAGTACTTC. Amino acids: CASSTCPRRETQYF.

This clonotype was detected a few times. The rearrangement links TRBV29-1 to TRBJ2-5; D ambiguous. There are 12 residues in the CDR3. Deletions cut 4 bases from V and 2 bases from J, with 8 bases between. The germline V gene encodes CDR1 SQVTM and CDR2 ANQGSEA. The CDR3 DNA reads as TGCAGCGTTGTAACAGCTCAAGAGACCCAGTACTTC. Protein: CSVVTAQETQYF.

The chain uses TRBV6-6 and TRBJ2-7; TRBD2 is a possible D gene (5 bases). The CDR3 is 13 residues long. Trimming cost V 2 bases and J 7 bases, with 12 bases left between them. CDR1 is MNHNY, CDR2 SVGAGI, per germline (reference sequence). The CDR3 reads CASSYPESGEQYF. CDR3 sequence (DNA): TGTGCCAGCAGTTACCCGGAATCGGGGGAGCAGTACTTC.

The rearrangement links TRBV6-5 to TRBJ2-3, with D perhaps TRBD2 (5 bases). Germline V gene lookup returns CDR1 MNHEY and CDR2 SVGAGI. V lost 2 bases to trimming and J lost 9 bases, with 15 bases between them. There are 14 residues in the CDR3. In nucleotides, the CDR3 is TGTGCCAGCAGTTACGGAGGCAGCCGGGCCACGCAGTATTTT. Amino acid sequence: CASSYGGSRATQYF.